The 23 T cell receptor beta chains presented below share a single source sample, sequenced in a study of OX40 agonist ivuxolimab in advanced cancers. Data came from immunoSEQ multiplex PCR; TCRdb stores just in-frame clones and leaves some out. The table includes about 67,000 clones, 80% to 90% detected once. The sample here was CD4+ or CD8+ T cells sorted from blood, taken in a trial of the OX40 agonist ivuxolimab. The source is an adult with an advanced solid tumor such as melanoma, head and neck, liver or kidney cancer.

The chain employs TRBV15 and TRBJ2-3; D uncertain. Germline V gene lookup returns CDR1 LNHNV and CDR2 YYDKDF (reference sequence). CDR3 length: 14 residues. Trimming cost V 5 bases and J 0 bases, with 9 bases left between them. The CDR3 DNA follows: TGTGCCACCAGCGGTCTGATAAGCACAGATACGCAGTATTTT. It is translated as CATSGLISTDTQYF.

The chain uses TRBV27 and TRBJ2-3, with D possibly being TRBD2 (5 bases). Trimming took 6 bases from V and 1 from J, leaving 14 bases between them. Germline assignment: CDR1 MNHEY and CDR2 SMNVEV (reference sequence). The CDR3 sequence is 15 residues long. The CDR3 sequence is CASSSLFGGTDTQYF. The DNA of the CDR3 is TGTGCCAGCAGCTCCCTCTTCGGGGGCACAGATACGCAGTATTTT.

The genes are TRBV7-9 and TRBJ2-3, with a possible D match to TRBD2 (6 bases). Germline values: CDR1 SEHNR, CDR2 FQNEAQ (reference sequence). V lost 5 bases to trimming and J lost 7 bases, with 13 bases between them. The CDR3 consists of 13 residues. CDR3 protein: CASSQAGRNTQYF. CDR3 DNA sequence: TGTGCCAGCAGCCAAGCAGGGAGGAATACGCAGTATTTT.

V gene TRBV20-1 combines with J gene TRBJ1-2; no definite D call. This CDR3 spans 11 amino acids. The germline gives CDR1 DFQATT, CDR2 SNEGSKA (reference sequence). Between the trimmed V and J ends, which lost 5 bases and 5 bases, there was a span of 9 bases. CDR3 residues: CSAPVTYGYTF. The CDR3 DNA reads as TGCAGTGCTCCCGTCACGTATGGCTACACCTTC.

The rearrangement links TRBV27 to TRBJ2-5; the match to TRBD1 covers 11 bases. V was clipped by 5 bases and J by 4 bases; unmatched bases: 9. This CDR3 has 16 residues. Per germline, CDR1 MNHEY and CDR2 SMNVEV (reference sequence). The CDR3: CASSTWGTGGRETQYF. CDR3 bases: TGTGCCAGCAGTACTTGGGGGACAGGGGGTCGAGAGACCCAGTACTTC.

CDR3 amino acids: CASSPDRDYEQYF. CDR3 sequence (DNA): TGTGCCAGTAGTCCGGACAGGGATTACGAGCAGTACTTC. The chain carries TRBV19 and TRBJ2-7; 8 positions match TRBD1. Germline CDR1 and CDR2: LNHDA and SQIVND (reference sequence). The CDR3 consists of 13 residues. V lost 5 bases to trimming and J lost 4 bases; unmatched junction nucleotides: 4.

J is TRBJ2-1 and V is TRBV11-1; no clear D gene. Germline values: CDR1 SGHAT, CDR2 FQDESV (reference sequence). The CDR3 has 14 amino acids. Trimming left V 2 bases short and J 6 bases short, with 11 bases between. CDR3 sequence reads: CASSLLGSPNEQFF. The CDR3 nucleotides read TGTGCCAGCAGCTTATTAGGCAGCCCCAATGAGCAGTTCTTC.

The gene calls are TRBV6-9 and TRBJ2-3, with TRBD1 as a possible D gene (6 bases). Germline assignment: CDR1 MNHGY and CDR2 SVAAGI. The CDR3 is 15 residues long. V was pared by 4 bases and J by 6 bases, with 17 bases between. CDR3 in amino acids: CASSLRDKRFDTQYF. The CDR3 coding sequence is TGTGCCAGCAGTTTAAGGGACAAAAGATTCGATACGCAGTATTTT.

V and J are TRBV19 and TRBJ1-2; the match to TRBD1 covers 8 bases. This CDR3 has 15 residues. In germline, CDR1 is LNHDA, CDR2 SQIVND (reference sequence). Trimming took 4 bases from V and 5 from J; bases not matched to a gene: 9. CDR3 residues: CASSSYGQGGYGYTF. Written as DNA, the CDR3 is TGTGCCAGTAGTAGCTACGGACAGGGCGGGTATGGCTACACCTTC.

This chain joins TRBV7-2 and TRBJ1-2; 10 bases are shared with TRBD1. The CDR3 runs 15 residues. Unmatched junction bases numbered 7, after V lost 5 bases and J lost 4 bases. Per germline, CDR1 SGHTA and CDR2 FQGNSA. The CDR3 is CASSPGTGVAYGYTF. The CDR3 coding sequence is TGTGCCAGCAGCCCCGGGACAGGGGTGGCCTATGGCTACACCTTC.

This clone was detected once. CDR3 sequence: CARSVKTVLNTEAFF. CDR3 nucleotides: TGTGCCAGAAGCGTCAAGACAGTGCTTAACACTGAAGCTTTCTTT. The genes are TRBV5-3 and TRBJ1-1, with D perhaps TRBD1 (5 bases). TRBV5-3 is labeled an ORF, and its function is uncertain. The CDR3 runs to 15 residues. Trimming took off 4 bases at V and 2 bases at J, with 15 bases between the two ends.

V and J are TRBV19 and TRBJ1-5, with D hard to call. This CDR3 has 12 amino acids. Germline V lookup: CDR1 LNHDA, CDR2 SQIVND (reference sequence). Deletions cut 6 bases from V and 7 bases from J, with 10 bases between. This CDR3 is CASSNPGQPQHF. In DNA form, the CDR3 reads TGTGCCAGTAGCAACCCTGGGCAGCCCCAGCATTTT. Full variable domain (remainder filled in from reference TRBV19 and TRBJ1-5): DGGITQSPKYLFRKEGQNVTLSCEQNLNHDAMYWYRQDPGQGLRLIYYSQIVNDFQKGDIAEGYSVSREKKESFPLTVTSAQKNPTAFYLCASSNPGQPQHFGDGTRLSIL.

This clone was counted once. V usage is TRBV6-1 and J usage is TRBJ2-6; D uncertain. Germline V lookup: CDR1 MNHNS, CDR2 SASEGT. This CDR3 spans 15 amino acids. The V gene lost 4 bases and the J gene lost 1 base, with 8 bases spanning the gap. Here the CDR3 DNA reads TGTGCCAGCAGTGGTACGGGTTCTGGGGCCAACGTCCTGACTTTC. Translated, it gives CASSGTGSGANVLTF.

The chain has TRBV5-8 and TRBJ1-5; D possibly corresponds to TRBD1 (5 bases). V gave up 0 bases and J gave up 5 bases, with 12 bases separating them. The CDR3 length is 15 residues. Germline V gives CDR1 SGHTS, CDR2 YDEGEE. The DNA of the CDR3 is TGTGCCAGCAGCTTGGGAGGGGCGCGTGATCAGCCCCAGCATTTT. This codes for CASSLGGARDQPQHF.

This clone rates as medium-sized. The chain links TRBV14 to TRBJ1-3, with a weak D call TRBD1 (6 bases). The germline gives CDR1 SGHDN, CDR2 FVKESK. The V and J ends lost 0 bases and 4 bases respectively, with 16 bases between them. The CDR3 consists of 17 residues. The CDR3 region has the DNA TGTGCCAGCAGCCAAGATCTTGGGGGCTTGGCCGGAAACACCATATATTTT. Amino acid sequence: CASSQDLGGLAGNTIYF.

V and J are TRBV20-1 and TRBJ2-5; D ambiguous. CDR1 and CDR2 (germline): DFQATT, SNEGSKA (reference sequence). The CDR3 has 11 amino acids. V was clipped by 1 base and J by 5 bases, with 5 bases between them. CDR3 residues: CSARVGETQYF. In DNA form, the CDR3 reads TGCAGTGCTAGAGTCGGGGAGACCCAGTACTTC.

CDR3 in DNA: TGTGCCAGCAGTGGGGGAGGGACAGTGGATGGTGGCTACACCTTC. Its translation: CASSGGGTVDGGYTF. This chain uses TRBV6-1 with TRBJ1-2; 7 bases agree with TRBD1. This CDR3 spans 15 amino acids. In germline, CDR1 is MNHNS, CDR2 SASEGT. The V segment lost 4 bases and the J segment 7 bases; nucleotides outside the gene matches: 12.

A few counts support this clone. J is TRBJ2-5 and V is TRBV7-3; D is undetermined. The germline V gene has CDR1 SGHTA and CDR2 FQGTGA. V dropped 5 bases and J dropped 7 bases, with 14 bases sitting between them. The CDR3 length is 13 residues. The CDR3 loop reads CASSKSETGTQYF. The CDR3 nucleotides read TGTGCCAGCAGCAAGTCCGAAACTGGGACCCAGTACTTC.

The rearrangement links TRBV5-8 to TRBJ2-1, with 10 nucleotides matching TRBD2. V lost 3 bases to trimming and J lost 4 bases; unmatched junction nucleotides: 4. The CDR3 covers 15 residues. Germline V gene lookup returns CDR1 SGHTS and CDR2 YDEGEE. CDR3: CASSSLAGVYNEQFF. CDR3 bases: TGTGCCAGCAGCTCTCTAGCGGGAGTTTACAATGAGCAGTTCTTC.

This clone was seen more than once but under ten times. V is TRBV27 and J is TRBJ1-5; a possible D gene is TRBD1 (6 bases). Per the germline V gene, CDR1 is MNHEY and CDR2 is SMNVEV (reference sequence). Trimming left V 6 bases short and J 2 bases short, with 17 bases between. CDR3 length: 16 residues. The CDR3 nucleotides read TGTGCCAGCAGCCTGCTGGGGGCGGCGGGCAATCAGCCCCAGCATTTT. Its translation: CASSLLGAAGNQPQHF.

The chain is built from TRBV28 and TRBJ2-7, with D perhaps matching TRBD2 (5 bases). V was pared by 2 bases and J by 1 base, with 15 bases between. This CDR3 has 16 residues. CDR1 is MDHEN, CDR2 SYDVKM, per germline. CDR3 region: CASSLGLRAWSYEQYF. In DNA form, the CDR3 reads TGTGCCAGCAGTTTAGGGTTGAGGGCGTGGTCCTACGAGCAGTACTTC.

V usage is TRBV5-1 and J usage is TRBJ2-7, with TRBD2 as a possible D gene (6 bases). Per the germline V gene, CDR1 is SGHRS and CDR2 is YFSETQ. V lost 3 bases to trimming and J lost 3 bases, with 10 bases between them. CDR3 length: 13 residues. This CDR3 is CASSSGTGYEQYF. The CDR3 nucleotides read TGCGCCAGCAGCTCCGGGACTGGCTACGAGCAGTACTTC.

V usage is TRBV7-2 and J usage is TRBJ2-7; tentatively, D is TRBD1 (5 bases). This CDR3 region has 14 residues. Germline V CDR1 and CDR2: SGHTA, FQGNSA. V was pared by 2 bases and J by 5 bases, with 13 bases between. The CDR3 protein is CASSLMRTHDEQYF. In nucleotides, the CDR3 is TGTGCCAGCAGCTTAATGCGGACACACGACGAGCAGTACTTC.